This entry features one T cell receptor (beta chain) sequence. What it recognizes is unknown. Generated by immunoSEQ multiplex PCR, the TCRdb table keeps only in-frame clones and is missing some. The sample yields 400,000 to 450,000 clones, 90% seen once. The entry originates in a study of Ad26.COV2.S vaccination and SARS-CoV-2 variants. Whole-study results and caveats: Measurement of non-spike TCR breadth gave similar results in vaccine and placebo recipients.

Noted treatment: around 19 received Ad26.COV2.S at low or high dose, single or two shots; about 5 received placebo; per-sample allocation not given. Material that was analyzed had been drawn on day 63 after the first vaccine or placebo injection. Whoever gave the sample was an adult aged 18-55 years in Boston. This specimen was peripheral blood, taken in a trial of Ad26.COV2.S vaccine versus placebo. This receptor was obtained from a person between 18 and 65 years old who received the Ad26.COV2.S COVID-19 vaccine or a placebo.

The CDR3 loop is CASSRSLRDTEPYEQYF. The CDR3 region has the DNA TGTGCCAGCAGCCGATCACTCCGGGACACAGAACCCTACGAGCAGTACTTC. The V and J genes are TRBV5-6 and TRBJ2-7, with D possibly TRBD1 on 6 matching bases. This CDR3 is 17 amino acids long. Germline CDR1 SGHDT, CDR2 YYEEEE. The ends were cut back, 4 bases at V and 2 bases at J, with 22 bases in the middle.